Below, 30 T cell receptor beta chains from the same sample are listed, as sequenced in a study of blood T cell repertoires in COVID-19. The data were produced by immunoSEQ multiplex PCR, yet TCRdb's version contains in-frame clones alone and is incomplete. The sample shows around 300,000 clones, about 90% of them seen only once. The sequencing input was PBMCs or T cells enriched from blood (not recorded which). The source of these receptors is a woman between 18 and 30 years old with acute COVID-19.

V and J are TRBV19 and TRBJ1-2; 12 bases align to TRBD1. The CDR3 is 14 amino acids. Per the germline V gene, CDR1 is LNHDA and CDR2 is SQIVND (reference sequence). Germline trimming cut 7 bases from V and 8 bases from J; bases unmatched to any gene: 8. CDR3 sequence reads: CASTTSGTGGGYTF. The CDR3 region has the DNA TGTGCCAGTACCACCTCCGGGACAGGGGGCGGCTACACCTTC.

CDR3 nucleotide sequence: TGTGCCAGCAGCCAAGTTCGGCGGAGCACTGAAGCTTTCTTT. Translated: CASSQVRRSTEAFF. The chain carries TRBV3-1 (or the pseudogene TRBV3-2) and TRBJ1-1, with D unclear. V was trimmed by 1 base and J by 4 bases, leaving 10 bases between them. The CDR3 totals 14 residues. Germline CDR1 LGHDT, CDR2 YNNKEL (reference sequence).

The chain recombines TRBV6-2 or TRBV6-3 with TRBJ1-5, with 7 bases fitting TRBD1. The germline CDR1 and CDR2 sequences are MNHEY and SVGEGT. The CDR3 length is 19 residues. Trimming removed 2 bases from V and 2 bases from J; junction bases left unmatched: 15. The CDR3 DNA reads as TGTGCCAGCAGTTACAAACAGGGGTCGGGGAATATCGGCAATCAGCCCCAGCATTTT. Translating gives CASSYKQGSGNIGNQPQHF.

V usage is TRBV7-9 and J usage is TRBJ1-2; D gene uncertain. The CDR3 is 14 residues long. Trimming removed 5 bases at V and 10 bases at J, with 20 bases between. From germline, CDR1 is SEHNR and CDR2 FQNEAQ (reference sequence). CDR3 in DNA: TGTGCCAGCAGCCACACACTAGGGCCAGCTGACTACACCTTC. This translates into CASSHTLGPADYTF.

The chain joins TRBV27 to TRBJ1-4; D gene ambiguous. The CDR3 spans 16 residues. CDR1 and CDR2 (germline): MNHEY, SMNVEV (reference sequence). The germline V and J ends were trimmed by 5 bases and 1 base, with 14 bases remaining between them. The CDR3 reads CASSPTVGRTNEKLFF. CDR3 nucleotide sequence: TGTGCCAGCAGTCCTACCGTCGGTCGAACTAATGAAAAACTGTTTTTT.

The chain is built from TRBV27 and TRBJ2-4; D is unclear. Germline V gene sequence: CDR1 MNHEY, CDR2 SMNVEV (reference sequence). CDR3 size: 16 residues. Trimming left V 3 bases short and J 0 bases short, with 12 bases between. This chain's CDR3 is CASSLVLATAKNIQYF. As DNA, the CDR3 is TGTGCCAGCAGTTTGGTATTAGCTACAGCCAAAAACATTCAGTACTTC.

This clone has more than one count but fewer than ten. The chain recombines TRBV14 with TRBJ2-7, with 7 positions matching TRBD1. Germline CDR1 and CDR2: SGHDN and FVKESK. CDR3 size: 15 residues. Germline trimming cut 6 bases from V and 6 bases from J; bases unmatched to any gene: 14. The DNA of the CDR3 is TGTGCCAGCAGTCTTACGCGAGACAGGGAACGCGAGCAGTACTTC. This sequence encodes CASSLTRDREREQYF.

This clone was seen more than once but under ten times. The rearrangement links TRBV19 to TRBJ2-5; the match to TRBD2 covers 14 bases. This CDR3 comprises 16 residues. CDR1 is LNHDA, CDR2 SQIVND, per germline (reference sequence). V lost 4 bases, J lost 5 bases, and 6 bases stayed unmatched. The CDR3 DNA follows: TGTGCCAGTAGTACGTCCGGGACTAGCGGGAGTGAGACCCAGTACTTC. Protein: CASSTSGTSGSETQYF.

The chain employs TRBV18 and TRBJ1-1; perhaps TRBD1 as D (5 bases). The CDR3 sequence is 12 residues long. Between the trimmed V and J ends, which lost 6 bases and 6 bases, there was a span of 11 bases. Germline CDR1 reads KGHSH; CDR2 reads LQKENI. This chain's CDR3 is CASSTIRAEAFF. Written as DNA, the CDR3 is TGTGCCAGCTCCACCATCAGGGCTGAAGCTTTCTTT.

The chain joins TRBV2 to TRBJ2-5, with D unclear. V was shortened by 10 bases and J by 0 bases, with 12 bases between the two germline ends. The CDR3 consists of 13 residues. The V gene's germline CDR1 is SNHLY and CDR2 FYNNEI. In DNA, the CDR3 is TGTGCCACAGAACTACCGTACCAAGAGACCCAGTACTTC. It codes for CATELPYQETQYF.

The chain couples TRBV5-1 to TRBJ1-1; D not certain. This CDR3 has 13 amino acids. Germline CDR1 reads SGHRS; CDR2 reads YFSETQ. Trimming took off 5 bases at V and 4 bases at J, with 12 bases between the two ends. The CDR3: CASRIIEGTEAFF. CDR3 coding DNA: TGCGCCAGCAGAATAATCGAGGGCACTGAAGCTTTCTTT. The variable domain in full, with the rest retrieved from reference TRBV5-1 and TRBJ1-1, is KAGVTQTPRYLIKTRGQQVTLSCSPISGHRSVSWYQQTPGQGLQFLFEYFSETQRNKGNFPGRFSGRQFSNSRSEMNVSTLELGDSALYLCASRIIEGTEAFFGQGTRLTVV.

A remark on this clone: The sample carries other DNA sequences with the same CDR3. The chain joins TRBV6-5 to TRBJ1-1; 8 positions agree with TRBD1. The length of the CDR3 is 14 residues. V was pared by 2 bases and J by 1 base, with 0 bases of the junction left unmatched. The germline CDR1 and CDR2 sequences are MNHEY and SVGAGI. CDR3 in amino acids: CASSYDRGNTEAFF. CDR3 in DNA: TGTGCCAGCAGTTACGACAGGGGGAACACTGAAGCTTTCTTT.

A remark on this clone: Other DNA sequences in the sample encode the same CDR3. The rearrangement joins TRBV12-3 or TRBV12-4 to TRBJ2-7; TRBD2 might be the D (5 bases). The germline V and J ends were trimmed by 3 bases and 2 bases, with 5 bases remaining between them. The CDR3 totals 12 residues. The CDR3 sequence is CASSFGTYEQYF. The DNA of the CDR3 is TGTGCCAGCAGTTTCGGGACCTACGAGCAGTACTTC.

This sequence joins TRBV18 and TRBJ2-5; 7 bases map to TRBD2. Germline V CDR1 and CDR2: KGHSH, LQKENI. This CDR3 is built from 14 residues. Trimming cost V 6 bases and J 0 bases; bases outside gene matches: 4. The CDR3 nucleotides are TGTGCCAGCTCTCCCGGGACTAACCAAGAGACCCAGTACTTC. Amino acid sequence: CASSPGTNQETQYF.

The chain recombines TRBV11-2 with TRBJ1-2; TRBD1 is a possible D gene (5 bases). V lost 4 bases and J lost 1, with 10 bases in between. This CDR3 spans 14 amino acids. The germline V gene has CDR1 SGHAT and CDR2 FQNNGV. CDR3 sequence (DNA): TGTGCCAGCAGCTCAGTAAGGGGTAACTATGGCTACACCTTC. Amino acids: CASSSVRGNYGYTF.

CDR3 in DNA: TGTGCCAGCAGCCACGACATGGGGGGGACTGAAGCTTTCTTT. This gives the protein CASSHDMGGTEAFF. V is TRBV4-2 and J is TRBJ1-1, with D maybe TRBD1 (5 bases). CDR3 length equals 14 residues. Per the germline V gene, CDR1 is LGHNA and CDR2 is YNFKEQ. V was cut by 3 bases and J by 5 bases, with 13 bases left in between.

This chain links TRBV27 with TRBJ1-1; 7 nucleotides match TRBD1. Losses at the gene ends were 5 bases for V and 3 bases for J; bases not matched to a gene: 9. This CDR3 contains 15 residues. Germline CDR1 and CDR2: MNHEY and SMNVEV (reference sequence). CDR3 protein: CASSPRTGSDTEAFF. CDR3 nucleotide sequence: TGTGCCAGCAGTCCCCGGACAGGCTCGGACACTGAAGCTTTCTTT.

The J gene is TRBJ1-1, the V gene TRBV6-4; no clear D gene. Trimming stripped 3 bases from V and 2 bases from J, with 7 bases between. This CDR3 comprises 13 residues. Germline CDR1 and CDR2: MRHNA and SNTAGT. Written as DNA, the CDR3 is TGTGCCAGCAGTGAACAGACAAACACTGAAGCTTTCTTT. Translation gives CASSEQTNTEAFF.

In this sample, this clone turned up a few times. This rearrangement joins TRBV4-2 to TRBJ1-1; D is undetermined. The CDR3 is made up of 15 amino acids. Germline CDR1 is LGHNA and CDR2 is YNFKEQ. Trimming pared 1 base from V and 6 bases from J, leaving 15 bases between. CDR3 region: CASSQVQVRSAEAFF. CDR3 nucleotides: TGTGCCAGCAGCCAAGTTCAGGTACGATCTGCTGAAGCTTTCTTT.

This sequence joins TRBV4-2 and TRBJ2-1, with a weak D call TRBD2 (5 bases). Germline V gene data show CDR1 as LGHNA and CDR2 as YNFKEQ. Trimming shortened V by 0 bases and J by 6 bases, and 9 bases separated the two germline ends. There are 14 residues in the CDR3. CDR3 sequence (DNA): TGTGCCAGCAGCCAAGATCGGCTAGCCAATGAGCAGTTCTTC. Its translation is CASSQDRLANEQFF.

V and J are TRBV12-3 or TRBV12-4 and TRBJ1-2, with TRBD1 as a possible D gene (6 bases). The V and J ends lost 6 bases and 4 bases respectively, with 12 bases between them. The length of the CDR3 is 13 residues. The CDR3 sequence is CASRRDMVYGYTF. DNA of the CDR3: TGTGCCAGCAGACGGGACATGGTCTATGGCTACACCTTC.

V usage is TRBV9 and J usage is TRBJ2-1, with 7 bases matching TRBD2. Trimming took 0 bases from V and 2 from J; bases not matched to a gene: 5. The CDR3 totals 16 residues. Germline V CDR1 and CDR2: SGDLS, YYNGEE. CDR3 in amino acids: CASSVEPSGTYNEQFF. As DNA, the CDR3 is TGTGCCAGCAGCGTAGAGCCTAGCGGAACCTACAATGAGCAGTTCTTC. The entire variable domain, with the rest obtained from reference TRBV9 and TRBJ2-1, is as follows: DSGVTQTPKHLITATGQRVTLRCSPRSGDLSVYWYQQSLDQGLQFLIQYYNGEERAKGNILERFSAQQFPDLHSELNLSSLELGDSALYFCASSVEPSGTYNEQFFGPGTRLTVL.

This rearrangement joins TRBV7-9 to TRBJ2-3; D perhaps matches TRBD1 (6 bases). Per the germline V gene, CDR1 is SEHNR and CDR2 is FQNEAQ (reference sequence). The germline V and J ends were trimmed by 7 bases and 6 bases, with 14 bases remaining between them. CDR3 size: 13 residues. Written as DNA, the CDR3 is TGTGCCAGCATGGGTCCCCAGGGGGATACGCAGTATTTT. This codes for CASMGPQGDTQYF. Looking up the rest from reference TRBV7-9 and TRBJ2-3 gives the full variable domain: DTGVSQNPRHKITKRGQNVTFRCDPISEHNRLYWYRQTLGQGPEFLTYFQNEAQLEKSRLLSDRFSAERPKGSFSTLEIQRTEQGDSAMYLCASMGPQGDTQYFGPGTRLTVL.

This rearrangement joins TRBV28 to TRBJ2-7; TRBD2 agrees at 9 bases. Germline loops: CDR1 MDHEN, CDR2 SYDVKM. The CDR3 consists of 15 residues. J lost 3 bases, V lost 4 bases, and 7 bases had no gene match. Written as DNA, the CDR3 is TGTGCCAGCAGTTGGGAAGGTAGCGGGAGCTACGAGCAGTACTTC. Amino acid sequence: CASSWEGSGSYEQYF.

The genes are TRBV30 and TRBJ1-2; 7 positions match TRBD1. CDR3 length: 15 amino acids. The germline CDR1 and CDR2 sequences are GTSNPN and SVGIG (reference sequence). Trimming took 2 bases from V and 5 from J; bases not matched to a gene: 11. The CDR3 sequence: CAWSYGTGALYGYTF. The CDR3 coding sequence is TGTGCCTGGAGTTATGGAACAGGGGCCCTTTATGGCTACACCTTC.

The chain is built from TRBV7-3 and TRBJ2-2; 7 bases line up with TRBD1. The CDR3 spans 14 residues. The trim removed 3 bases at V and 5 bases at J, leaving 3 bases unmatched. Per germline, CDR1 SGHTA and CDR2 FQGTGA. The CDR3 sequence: CASSFDRETGELFF. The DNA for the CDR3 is TGTGCCAGCAGCTTCGACAGGGAAACCGGGGAGCTGTTTTTT.

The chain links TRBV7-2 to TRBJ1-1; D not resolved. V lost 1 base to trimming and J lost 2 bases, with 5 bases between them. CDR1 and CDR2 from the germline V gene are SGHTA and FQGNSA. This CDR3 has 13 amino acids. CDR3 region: CASSLVQNTEAFF. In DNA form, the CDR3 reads TGTGCCAGCAGCTTAGTACAAAACACTGAAGCTTTCTTT.

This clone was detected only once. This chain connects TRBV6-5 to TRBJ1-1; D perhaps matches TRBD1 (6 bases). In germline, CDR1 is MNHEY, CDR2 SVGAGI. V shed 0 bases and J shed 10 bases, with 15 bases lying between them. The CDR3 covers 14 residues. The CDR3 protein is CASSYSTGIISAFF. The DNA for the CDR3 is TGTGCCAGCAGTTACTCTACAGGGATCATCTCAGCTTTCTTT.

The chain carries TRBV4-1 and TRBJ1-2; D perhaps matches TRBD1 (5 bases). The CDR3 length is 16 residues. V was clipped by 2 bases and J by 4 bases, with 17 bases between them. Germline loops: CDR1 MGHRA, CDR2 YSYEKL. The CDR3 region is CASSQTPSTGLYGYTF. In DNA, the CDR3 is TGCGCCAGCAGCCAAACTCCTTCCACAGGCCTCTATGGCTACACCTTC.

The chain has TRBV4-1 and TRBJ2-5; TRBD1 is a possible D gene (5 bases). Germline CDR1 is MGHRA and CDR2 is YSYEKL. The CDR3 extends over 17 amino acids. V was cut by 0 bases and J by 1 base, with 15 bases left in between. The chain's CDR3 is CASSQDKGQATQETQYF. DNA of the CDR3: TGCGCCAGCAGCCAAGATAAGGGGCAGGCGACCCAAGAGACCCAGTACTTC.